What follows is one T cell receptor (beta chain) and its context. The RNA, 0.5 to 1 ug, was put through reverse transcription using random hexamers. The method of amplification for TCR beta CDR3 was immunoSEQ multiplex PCR, covering 54 Vbeta and 13 Jbeta. MiXCR was run by TCRdb on the immunoSEQ multiplex PCR reads, yielding one entry per CDR3 protein. The table includes over 350,000 distinct CDR3 sequences, 75% to 90% detected once. The germline V gene has CDR1 MNHEY and CDR2 SMNVEV (reference sequence). Trimming removed 4 bases at V and 0 bases at J, with 17 bases between. The length of the CDR3 is 17 residues. Sequencing of TCR beta, carried out with a high-throughput approach, was applied to CD8+ and CD4+ T cells from the blood. Relapsing-remitting disease, either stable or active, was present in the treatment-naive patients who were the multiple sclerosis controls. Negative isolation yielded the CD8+ and CD4+ T cells, while FACS enriched the TEMRA cells.

The data are from a study of CD8 T cells in Susac syndrome. The chain has TRBV27 and TRBJ2-3; D perhaps matches TRBD2 (6 bases). Sequenced material: CD8+ T cells from PBMCs. The source of this sequence is a human donor with multiple sclerosis. CDR3 amino acids: CASSWTGVGGSTDTQYF. The CDR3 DNA sequence: TGTGCCAGCAGTTGGACGGGAGTCGGGGGTAGCACAGATACGCAGTATTTT.